These 25 T cell receptor beta chains originate from one sample sequenced in a study of synovial regulatory T cells in juvenile arthritis. Some clones are missing from TCRdb's copy, which holds only in-frame ones; the method was immunoSEQ multiplex PCR. Its clone listing holds some 7,700 clones. The material sequenced was Treg cells from blood. The subset was: remaining (HLA-DR-negative) circulating blood Treg cells. These receptors all come from a donor aged 2-30 years with juvenile idiopathic arthritis.

The rearrangement joins TRBV10-3 to TRBJ2-1; the D call of TRBD1 rests on TCRdb alone, since no DNA is present to check it. Germline V CDR1 and CDR2: ENHRY, SYGVKD. The CDR3 sequence is 13 residues long. The nucleotide record is missing. The CDR3 protein is CAIQGGSYNEQFF.

The CDR3 loop reads CASSYVGANQPQHF. The chain uses TRBV28 and TRBJ1-5. From germline, CDR1 is MDHEN and CDR2 SYDVKM. The CDR3 is 14 residues long. This entry has no DNA.

The chain has TRBV6-5 and TRBJ2-4; lacking DNA, the TRBD2 call made by TCRdb goes unchecked. The CDR3 is 15 amino acids. DNA was not recorded. From germline, CDR1 is MNHEY and CDR2 SVGAGI. The CDR3 reads CASSPGYGGANIQYF.

The V call is TRBV18, the J call TRBJ2-1; TCRdb reports TRBD2, a call that lacks DNA to check it against. The CDR3 spans 14 residues. DNA was not recorded. Germline V gives CDR1 KGHSH, CDR2 LQKENI. The CDR3: CASSPRLEYNEQFF.

The chain uses TRBV6-6 and TRBJ2-5; TCRdb's D call of TRBD2 is untestable without DNA. The CDR3 length is 16 residues. Only the protein sequence is given. CDR1 is MNHNY and CDR2 is SVGAGI in the germline V gene (reference sequence). The CDR3: CASSYGGGAYTETQYF.

The J gene is TRBJ2-7, the V gene TRBV20-1; there is no DNA to check the TCRdb D call of TRBD1. CDR3 length: 11 amino acids. No DNA is recorded. In germline, CDR1 is DFQATT, CDR2 SNEGSKA (reference sequence). CDR3: CSARARQEQYF.

In terms of frequency, this clone is medium-sized. The gene calls are TRBV5-1 and TRBJ2-3; as DNA is missing, the TRBD1 call by TCRdb cannot be tested. From germline, CDR1 is SGHRS and CDR2 YFSETQ. The CDR3 contains 13 residues. A DNA sequence was not provided. The CDR3 sequence: CASRIQGMDTQYF.

This rearrangement joins TRBV28 to TRBJ1-1. Germline V gene sequence: CDR1 MDHEN, CDR2 SYDVKM. The CDR3 is made up of 14 amino acids. A DNA sequence was not provided. CDR3 amino acids: CASNQRSLNTEAFF.

The rearrangement joins TRBV12-5 to TRBJ2-1. From germline, CDR1 is LGHNT and CDR2 FRNRAP. The CDR3 is 11 residues long. This entry has no DNA. The CDR3 protein is CASGPLDEQFF.

CDR3 residues: CASSLGGDGREPQHF. V and J are TRBV7-9 and TRBJ1-5. The CDR3 loop spans 15 amino acids. The DNA is unrecorded. Germline V lookup: CDR1 SEHNR, CDR2 FQNEAQ (reference sequence).

The chain couples TRBV5-1 to TRBJ2-1; TCRdb gives TRBD2 as the D gene, but with no DNA this cannot be confirmed. In germline, CDR1 is SGHRS, CDR2 YFSETQ. The CDR3 consists of 15 residues. No DNA is listed. The CDR3 protein is CASSLAGGLGIEQFF.

The chain employs TRBV30 and TRBJ1-3; lacking DNA, the TRBD1 call made by TCRdb goes unchecked. Germline V gives CDR1 GTSNPN, CDR2 SVGIG (reference sequence). The CDR3 loop spans 14 amino acids. The DNA is unrecorded. The CDR3 loop reads CAWRTGSWRNTIYF.

The chain recombines TRBV21-1 with TRBJ1-2. TRBV21-1 counts as a pseudogene. The CDR3 spans 13 residues. DNA is not recorded here. CDR3 residues: CASSIDGLKSYTF.

The V gene is TRBV7-9, the J gene TRBJ2-7. Germline loops: CDR1 SEHNR, CDR2 FQNEAQ (reference sequence). This CDR3 spans 18 amino acids. The record lacks a DNA sequence. This chain's CDR3 is CASSLGSLADHWINEQYF.

This chain joins TRBV28 and TRBJ1-4. This CDR3 contains 14 residues. DNA is not recorded here. Germline lookup yields CDR1 MDHEN and CDR2 SYDVKM. The CDR3 loop is CASSSDNLGEKLFF.

The CDR3 loop is CASSYIPGSRYEQYF. The J gene is TRBJ2-7, the V gene TRBV7-3; TCRdb's D call, TRBD2, is unchecked because there is no DNA. Germline V gene sequence: CDR1 SGHTA, CDR2 FQGTGA. The CDR3 runs to 15 residues. Only the protein is on record.

The chain joins TRBV27 to TRBJ2-7; lacking DNA, the TRBD2 call made by TCRdb goes unchecked. This CDR3 has 13 residues. A DNA sequence was not provided. Germline CDR1 is MNHEY and CDR2 is SMNVEV (reference sequence). CDR3: CASSLMGGYEQYF.

The J gene is TRBJ2-3, the V gene TRBV7-3. The CDR3 covers 13 residues. The coding DNA is unavailable. Germline-derived CDR1 and CDR2 are SGHTA and FQGTGA. CDR3 in amino acids: CASSFTHADTQYF.

V is TRBV28 and J is TRBJ2-7; TCRdb gives TRBD1 as the D gene, but with no DNA this cannot be confirmed. Germline lookup yields CDR1 MDHEN and CDR2 SYDVKM. This CDR3 has 15 amino acids. DNA is not recorded here. The CDR3 sequence is CASSPMSGMSYEQYF.

This clone registers medium-sized by frequency. The gene calls are TRBV28 and TRBJ1-3. There are 14 residues in the CDR3. No DNA has been recorded. The germline CDR1 and CDR2 sequences are MDHEN and SYDVKM. CDR3 region: CASSRRMGVNTIYF. Supplemented by reference TRBV28 and TRBJ1-3, the full variable domain reads DVKVTQSSRYLVKRTGEKVFLECVQDMDHENMFWYRQDPGLGLRLIYFSYDVKMKEKGDIPEGYSVSREKKERFSLILESASTNQTSMYLCASSRRMGVNTIYFGEGSWLTVV.

The chain's CDR3 is CASSYRTGSSRGTGELFF. The chain couples TRBV5-6 to TRBJ2-2; TCRdb gives TRBD2 as the D gene, but with no DNA this cannot be confirmed. Germline V gene lookup returns CDR1 SGHDT and CDR2 YYEEEE. The CDR3 covers 18 residues. There is no recorded DNA. Full variable domain (rest looked up from reference TRBV5-6 and TRBJ2-2): DAGVTQSPTHLIKTRGQQVTLRCSPKSGHDTVSWYQQALGQGPQFIFQYYEEEERQRGNFPDRFSGHQFPNYSSELNVNALLLGDSALYLCASSYRTGSSRGTGELFFGEGSRLTVL.

According to its frequency, this clone is medium-sized (0.01 to 0.1%). The chain is built from TRBV12-2 and TRBJ1-1; TCRdb indicates TRBD1, and absent DNA this call remains unverified. TRBV12-2 is shown as a pseudogene. The CDR3 extends over 13 amino acids. The DNA is unrecorded. CDR3 region: CASRLAGATEAFF.

The V and J genes are TRBV6-1 and TRBJ2-2; TCRdb selects TRBD1, and the lack of DNA leaves this call unchecked. Germline CDR1 and CDR2: MNHNS and SASEGT. The CDR3 loop spans 13 amino acids. No nucleotide data were recorded. This CDR3 reads CASSEPPGGELFF.

J is TRBJ1-5 and V is TRBV7-8. The CDR3 length is 15 residues. The record lacks a DNA sequence. CDR1 and CDR2 from the germline V gene are SGHVS and FQNEAQ. CDR3 amino acids: CASSQIGVLNQPQHF.

V usage is TRBV7-3 and J usage is TRBJ2-2. CDR3 length: 15 amino acids. DNA was not recorded. Germline V gene sequence: CDR1 SGHTA, CDR2 FQGTGA. This CDR3 is CASSLSAGNTGELFF.